These 7 T cell receptor beta chains came from one sample sequenced in a study of cytomegalovirus exposure and HLA in healthy donors. PCR employed 60 Vbeta and 13 Jbeta primers. The repertoire was sequenced with immunoSEQ multiplex PCR; TCRdb's copy has only in-frame clones and lacks some. The sample totals roughly 60,000 clones. Sequenced material: PBMCs. The receptors stem from a woman aged 18-29 years in good health and CMV-seronegative.

The genes are TRBV30 and TRBJ2-5; 10 nucleotides align to TRBD2. The CDR3 has 16 amino acids. The germline V gene encodes CDR1 GTSNPN and CDR2 SVGIG (reference sequence). V was clipped by 4 bases and J by 1 base; unmatched bases: 9. The CDR3 here is CAWTPFSGGLQETQYF. CDR3 in DNA: TGTGCCTGGACCCCATTTAGCGGGGGGCTCCAAGAGACCCAGTACTTC.

This chain uses TRBV6-5 with TRBJ2-3; 12 bases fit TRBD2. V lost 6 bases, J lost 2 bases, and 3 bases stayed unmatched. Germline CDR1 and CDR2: MNHEY and SVGAGI. CDR3 length equals 15 residues. The CDR3 region is CASRRTSGVTDTQYF. Here the CDR3 DNA reads TGTGCCAGCAGGCGGACTAGCGGGGTCACAGATACGCAGTATTTT.

The chain employs TRBV30 and TRBJ2-1; 12 bases are shared with TRBD2. CDR3 size: 16 residues. J was trimmed by 4 bases and V by 0 bases; bases with no gene match: 4. Per the germline V gene, CDR1 is GTSNPN and CDR2 is SVGIG (reference sequence). CDR3 protein: CAWSVWGTSGYNEQFF. CDR3 DNA: TGTGCCTGGAGTGTCTGGGGGACTAGCGGGTACAATGAGCAGTTCTTC.

The rearrangement links TRBV18 to TRBJ2-7; 9 bases align to TRBD1. Trimming at V came to 3 bases and at J to 5 bases, leaving 11 bases not matched to a gene. Germline V gene sequence: CDR1 KGHSH, CDR2 LQKENI. CDR3 size: 16 residues. CDR3: CASSPTGGQGGNEQYF. CDR3 in DNA: TGTGCCAGCTCACCCACCGGGGGACAGGGAGGGAACGAGCAGTACTTC. Complete variable domain (other parts from reference TRBV18 and TRBJ2-7): NAGVMQNPRHLVRRRGQEARLRCSPMKGHSHVYWYRQLPEEGLKFMVYLQKENIIDESGMPKERFSAEFPKEGPSILRIQQVVRGDSAAYFCASSPTGGQGGNEQYFGPGTRLTVT.

The chain uses TRBV5-6 and TRBJ2-3; no firm D call. This CDR3 is 13 amino acids long. Germline V gene data show CDR1 as SGHDT and CDR2 as YYEEEE. The V and J ends lost 0 bases and 4 bases respectively, with 6 bases between them. This CDR3 is CASSLGSSDTQYF. In nucleotides, the CDR3 is TGTGCCAGCAGCTTGGGGAGCTCAGATACGCAGTATTTT.

The chain links TRBV6-5 to TRBJ1-2, with D tentatively TRBD1 (6 bases). Germline CDR1 MNHEY, CDR2 SVGAGI. This CDR3 region has 13 residues. Deletions cut 4 bases from V and 8 bases from J, with 14 bases between. The CDR3 DNA sequence: TGTGCCAGCAGTTTAAGGACAGTAGGAGGCTACACCTTC. This translates into CASSLRTVGGYTF.

The gene calls are TRBV11-2 and TRBJ2-1, with a tentative D call TRBD2 (6 bases). This CDR3 is built from 15 residues. Germline V gene sequence: CDR1 SGHAT, CDR2 FQNNGV. V lost 1 base, J lost 5 bases, and 12 bases lay in between. The CDR3 loop is CASSLVGGADNEQFF. CDR3 bases: TGTGCCAGCAGCTTAGTAGGCGGGGCGGACAATGAGCAGTTCTTC.